These 13 T cell receptor beta chains were all obtained from the same sample, sequenced in a study of shared clonotypes between healthy human individuals. Libraries were prepared by immunoSEQ multiplex PCR; TCRdb keeps only in-frame clonotypes and omits some of them. Here the sample spans some 2,100,000 clones, approximately 96% being singletons. Specimen: naive CD4+ T cells sorted from blood. Indicated subset: CD45RA+ positively selected. These receptors all come from a man between 18 and 29 years old in good health.

As concerns this clone: Other nucleotide sequences from this sample produce the same CDR3. The chain couples TRBV5-1 to TRBJ2-2; a possible D gene is TRBD1 (5 bases). The CDR3 runs 14 residues. CDR1 is SGHRS, CDR2 YFSETQ, per germline. Trimming removed 0 bases at V and 5 bases at J, with 8 bases between. The CDR3 DNA reads TGCGCCAGCAGCTTGGGAGCAGGGACCGGGGAGCTGTTTTTT. Translation gives CASSLGAGTGELFF.

The sample holds a few counts of this clone. As DNA, the CDR3 is TGTGCCAGCAGCGGAAGGACTAGCGGGGGGACCGGGGAGCTGTTTTTT. It specifies CASSGRTSGGTGELFF. The chain has TRBV5-4 and TRBJ2-2; TRBD2 matches at 14 bases. There are 16 residues in the CDR3. Germline-derived CDR1 and CDR2 are SGHNT and YYREEE (reference sequence). The V segment lost 4 bases and the J segment 5 bases; nucleotides outside the gene matches: 4.

The genes are TRBV19 and TRBJ1-1; the match to TRBD1 covers 8 bases. CDR1 is LNHDA, CDR2 SQIVND, per germline (reference sequence). The V segment lost 7 bases and the J segment 4 bases; nucleotides outside the gene matches: 8. The CDR3 extends over 14 amino acids. CDR3 DNA sequence: TGTGCCAGTACCTCAGGGGGCGGGGCCACTGAAGCTTTCTTT. This sequence encodes CASTSGGGATEAFF.

The chain has TRBV7-9 and TRBJ1-2; 11 bases agree with TRBD1. This CDR3 is built from 15 residues. V lost 5 bases to trimming and J lost 8 bases; unmatched junction nucleotides: 10. Germline CDR1 is SEHNR and CDR2 is FQNEAQ (reference sequence). CDR3 amino acids: CASSPSRGQGEGYTF. CDR3 nucleotides: TGTGCCAGCAGCCCTAGCCGGGGACAGGGGGAAGGCTACACCTTC. Combining the CDR3 with reference TRBV7-9 and TRBJ1-2 gives the whole variable domain DTGVSQNPRHKITKRGQNVTFRCDPISEHNRLYWYRQTLGQGPEFLTYFQNEAQLEKSRLLSDRFSAERPKGSFSTLEIQRTEQGDSAMYLCASSPSRGQGEGYTFGSGTRLTVV.

The rearrangement joins TRBV25-1 to TRBJ2-7; 8 nucleotides agree with TRBD2. The CDR3 extends over 13 amino acids. Germline CDR1 reads MGHDK; CDR2 reads SYGVNS. With 8 bases clipped from V and 2 bases from J, the junction kept 5 bases outside the gene matches. CDR3 amino acids: CASAGLAPYEQYF. CDR3 DNA: TGTGCCAGCGCCGGACTAGCTCCCTACGAGCAGTACTTC.

The chain is built from TRBV10-3 and TRBJ2-7, with D maybe TRBD1 (6 bases). Deletions cut 6 bases from V and 3 bases from J, with 12 bases between. The CDR3 is 13 amino acids. Per germline, CDR1 ENHRY and CDR2 SYGVKD. The CDR3 DNA sequence: TGTGCCATCAGGACCGGGACACTCTACGAGCAGTACTTC. It yields the protein CAIRTGTLYEQYF.

The CDR3 protein is CRASPNTEAFF. The CDR3 DNA reads TGCAGAGCCAGTCCCAACACTGAAGCTTTCTTT. This chain joins TRBV20-1 and TRBJ1-1; D is undetermined. The CDR3 has 11 residues. Germline CDR1 is DFQATT and CDR2 is SNEGSKA (reference sequence).

V gene TRBV6-4 combines with J gene TRBJ1-1; D not certain. Trimming removed 4 bases from V and 1 base from J, with 7 bases in between. Looked up from germline, CDR1 is MRHNA and CDR2 is SNTAGT. The length of the CDR3 is 13 residues. The CDR3 region is CASSVSRNTEAFF. In nucleotides, the CDR3 is TGTGCCAGCAGTGTCTCCAGGAACACTGAAGCTTTCTTT.

V is TRBV10-2 and J is TRBJ1-5; TRBD1 might be the D (5 bases). Germline CDR1 reads WSHSY; CDR2 reads SAAADI. Between the trimmed V and J ends, which lost 6 bases and 5 bases, there was a span of 11 bases. The CDR3 covers 13 residues. CDR3 sequence reads: CASSQMGDQPQHF. In DNA form, the CDR3 reads TGCGCCAGCAGCCAAATGGGGGATCAGCCCCAGCATTTT.

In its sample, this clone was seen once. V usage is TRBV10-2 and J usage is TRBJ2-7, with 8 bases identical to TRBD2. Losses at the gene ends were 6 bases for V and 5 bases for J; bases not matched to a gene: 9. The CDR3 is 14 residues long. The V gene's germline CDR1 is WSHSY and CDR2 SAAADI. CDR3 coding DNA: TGCGCCAGCAGGGATATAGCGGGGCTTCACGAGCAGTACTTC. Its translation: CASRDIAGLHEQYF.

The chain employs TRBV5-1 and TRBJ1-3; D uncertain. The V end lost 0 bases, the J end lost 0 bases, and 13 bases lay between the germline ends. There are 17 residues in the CDR3. Germline V gives CDR1 SGHRS, CDR2 YFSETQ. DNA for the CDR3: TGCGCCAGCAGCTTGGAAGGCCAACAAAGCTCTGGAAACACCATATATTTT. Translated, it gives CASSLEGQQSSGNTIYF.

The V call is TRBV6-1, the J call TRBJ2-3, with 7 bases matching TRBD2. The CDR3 consists of 14 residues. CDR1 is MNHNS, CDR2 SASEGT, per germline. V shed 4 bases, J shed 6 bases, and the junction held 7 bases outside the gene matches. CDR3 amino acids: CASSVGRALDTQYF. CDR3 DNA: TGTGCCAGCAGTGTTGGGAGGGCCCTGGATACGCAGTATTTT.

In DNA form, the CDR3 reads TGTGCCTGGAGTCGGGGACTAGGAGATCAGGATGAGCAGTTCTTC. This sequence encodes CAWSRGLGDQDEQFF. The V and J genes are TRBV30 and TRBJ2-1, with TRBD2 identical over 8 bases. Germline values: CDR1 GTSNPN, CDR2 SVGIG (reference sequence). The V segment lost 2 bases and the J segment 8 bases; nucleotides outside the gene matches: 11. CDR3 length: 15 residues.